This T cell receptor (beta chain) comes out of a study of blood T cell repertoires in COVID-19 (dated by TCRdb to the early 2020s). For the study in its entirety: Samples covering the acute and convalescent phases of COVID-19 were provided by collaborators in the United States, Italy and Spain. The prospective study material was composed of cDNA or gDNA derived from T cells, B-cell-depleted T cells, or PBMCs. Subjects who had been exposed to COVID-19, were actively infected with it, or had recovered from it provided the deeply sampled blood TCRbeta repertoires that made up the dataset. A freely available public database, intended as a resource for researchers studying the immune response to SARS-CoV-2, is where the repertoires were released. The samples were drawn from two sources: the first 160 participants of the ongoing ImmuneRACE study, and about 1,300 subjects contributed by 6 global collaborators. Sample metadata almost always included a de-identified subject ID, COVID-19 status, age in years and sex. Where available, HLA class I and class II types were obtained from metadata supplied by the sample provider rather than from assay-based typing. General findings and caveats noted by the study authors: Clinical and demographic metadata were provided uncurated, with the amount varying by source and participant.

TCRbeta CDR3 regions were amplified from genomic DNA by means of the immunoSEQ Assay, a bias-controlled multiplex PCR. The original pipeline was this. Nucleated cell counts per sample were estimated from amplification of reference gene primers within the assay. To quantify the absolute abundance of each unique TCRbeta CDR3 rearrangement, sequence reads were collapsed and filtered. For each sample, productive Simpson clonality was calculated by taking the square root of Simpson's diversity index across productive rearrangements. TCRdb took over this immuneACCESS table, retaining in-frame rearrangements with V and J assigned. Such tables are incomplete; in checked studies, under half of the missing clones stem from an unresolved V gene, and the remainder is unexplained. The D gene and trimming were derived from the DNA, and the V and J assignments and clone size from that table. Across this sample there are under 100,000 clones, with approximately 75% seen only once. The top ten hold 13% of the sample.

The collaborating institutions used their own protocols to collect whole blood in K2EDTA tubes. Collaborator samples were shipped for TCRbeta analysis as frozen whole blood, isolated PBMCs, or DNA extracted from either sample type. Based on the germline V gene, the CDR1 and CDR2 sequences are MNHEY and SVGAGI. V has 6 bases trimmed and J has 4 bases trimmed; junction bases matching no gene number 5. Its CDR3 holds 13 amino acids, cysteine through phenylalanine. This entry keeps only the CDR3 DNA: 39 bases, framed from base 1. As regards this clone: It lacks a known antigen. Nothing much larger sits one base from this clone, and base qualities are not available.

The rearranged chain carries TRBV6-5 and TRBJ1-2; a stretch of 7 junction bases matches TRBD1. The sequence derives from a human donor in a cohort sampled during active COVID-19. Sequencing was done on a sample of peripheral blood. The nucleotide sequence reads TGTGCCAGCAGCCTGCAGGGGGGCTATGGCTACACCTTC. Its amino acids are CASSLQGGYGYTF.